This T cell receptor beta chain was profiled in a study of T-cell memory formation after mild COVID-19. Study findings and constraints: Pre-infection memory already had some responding clones, implying cross-reactive memory joined. There was no confirmation that second-wave clones peaking on day 37 were SARS-CoV-2 specific.

TCRdb processed the 5' RACE reads anew with MiXCR; each CDR3 protein has one entry. The data hold hundreds of thousands of distinct CDR3 sequences, with approximately 21% observed a single time. This clonotype has more than one count but fewer than ten. Its antigen is unidentified. The source of this sequence is an adult woman who had mild COVID-19 (a few samples of this study predate the infection). Cell type and time point are not known. The specimen was PBMCs or a T cell subset sorted from them (not recorded which).

The chain's CDR3 is CASTRGFKGSNQPQHF. In DNA form, the CDR3 reads TGTGCCAGCACTCGAGGATTTAAAGGGAGCAATCAGCCCCAGCATTTT. The rearrangement uses TRBV6-1 and TRBJ1-5, with D unclear. V lost 7 bases and J lost 1, with 17 bases in between. This CDR3 comprises 16 residues. Germline V gene data show CDR1 as MNHNS and CDR2 as SASEGT.